The present T cell receptor (beta chain) was sequenced within a study of control samples from healthy donors and cancer patients. Data came from immunoSEQ multiplex PCR; TCRdb stores just in-frame clones and leaves some out. This table has approximately 74,000 clones, 94% appearing once. The CDR3 sequence is 13 residues long. Per the germline V gene, CDR1 is LGHDT and CDR2 is YNNKEL (reference sequence). Between the trimmed V and J ends, which lost 0 bases and 8 bases, there was a span of 10 bases. The chain employs TRBV3-1 (or the pseudogene TRBV3-2) and TRBJ1-1, with unresolved D. The sequence was obtained from a woman aged 25-40 years in good health. The specimen sequenced was blood. CDR3 loop: CASSQDAGREAFF. As DNA, the CDR3 is TGTGCCAGCAGCCAAGACGCTGGCAGAGAAGCTTTCTTT.